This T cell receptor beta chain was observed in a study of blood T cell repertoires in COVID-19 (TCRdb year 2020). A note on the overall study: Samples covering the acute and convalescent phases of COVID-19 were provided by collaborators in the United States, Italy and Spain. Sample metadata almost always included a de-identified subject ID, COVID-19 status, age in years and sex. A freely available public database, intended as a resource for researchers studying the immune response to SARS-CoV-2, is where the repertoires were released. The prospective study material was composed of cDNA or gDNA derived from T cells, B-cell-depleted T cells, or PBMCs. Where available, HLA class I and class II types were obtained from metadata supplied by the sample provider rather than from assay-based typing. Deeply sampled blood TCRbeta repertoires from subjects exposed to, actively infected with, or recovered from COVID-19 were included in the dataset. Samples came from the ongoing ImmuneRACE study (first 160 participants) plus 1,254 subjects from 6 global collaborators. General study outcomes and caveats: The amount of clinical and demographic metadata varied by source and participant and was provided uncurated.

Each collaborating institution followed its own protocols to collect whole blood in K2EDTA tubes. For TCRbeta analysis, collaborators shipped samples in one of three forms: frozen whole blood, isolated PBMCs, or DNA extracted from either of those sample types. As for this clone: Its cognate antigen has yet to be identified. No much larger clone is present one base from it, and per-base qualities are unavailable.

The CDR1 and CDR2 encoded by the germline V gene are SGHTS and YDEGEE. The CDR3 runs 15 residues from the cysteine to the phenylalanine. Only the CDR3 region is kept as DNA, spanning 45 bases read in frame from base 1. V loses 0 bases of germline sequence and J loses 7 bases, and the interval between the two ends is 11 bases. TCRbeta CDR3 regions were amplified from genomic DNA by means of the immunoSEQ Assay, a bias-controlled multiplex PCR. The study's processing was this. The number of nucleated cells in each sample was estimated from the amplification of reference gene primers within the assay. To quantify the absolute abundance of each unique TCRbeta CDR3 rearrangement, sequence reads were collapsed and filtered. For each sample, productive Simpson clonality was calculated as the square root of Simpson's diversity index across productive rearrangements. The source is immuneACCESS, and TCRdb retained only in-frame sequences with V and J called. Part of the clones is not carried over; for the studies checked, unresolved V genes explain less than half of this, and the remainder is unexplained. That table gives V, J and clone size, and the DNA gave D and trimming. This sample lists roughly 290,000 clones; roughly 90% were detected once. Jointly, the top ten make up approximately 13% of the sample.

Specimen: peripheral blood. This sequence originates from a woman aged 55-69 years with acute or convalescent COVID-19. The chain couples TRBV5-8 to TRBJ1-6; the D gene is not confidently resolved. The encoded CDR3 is CASSLGTAGNSPLHF. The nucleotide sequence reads TGTGCCAGCAGCTTGGGGACGGCGGGCAATTCACCCCTCCACTTT.